A selection of T cell receptor beta chains follows, all from one sample in a study of T cell responses to AZD1222 COVID-19 vaccine. TCRdb's table, derived via immunoSEQ multiplex PCR, lists solely in-frame clones and lacks some. The data contain tens of thousands of clones, over 75% of them singletons. The sequences come from peripheral blood, collected on day 0 of AZD1222 vaccination. The receptors derive from an adult in good health. Both conserved end residues are part of each CDR3. The D gene is left open where the match is weak. Clone size, where shown, is once, few, many, or a class for clones that have expanded.

d_call	j_call	clone_size	cdr3_length	v_call	cdr3_nt	cdr3_aa
TRBD1	TRBJ1-6	few	15	TRBV27	TGTGCCAGCAGTTTATCGGGACAGGCCTATTCACCCCTCCACTTT	CASSLSGQAYSPLHF
.	TRBJ2-5	.	14	TRBV5-1	TGCGCCAGCAGCCCCGCGGACCTCCAAGAGACCCAGTACTTC	CASSPADLQETQYF
.	TRBJ1-1	few	12	TRBV6-5	TGTGCCAGCAGGGGGGGGAAGACTGAAGCTTTCTTT	CASRGGKTEAFF
.	TRBJ2-5	.	15	TRBV5-1	TGCGCCAGCAGCTTGGCACAGCAGATAATTGAGACCCAGTACTTC	CASSLAQQIIETQYF
.	TRBJ1-1	.	13	TRBV2	TGTGCCAGCAGTGAACGCGGGGGCTCTGGAGCTTTCTTT	CASSERGGSGAFF
.	TRBJ2-3	.	15	TRBV6-2/TRBV6-3	TGTGCCAGCAGTTTTTCCCGGCCCGGCACAGATACGCAGTATTTT	CASSFSRPGTDTQYF
.	TRBJ1-3	.	16	TRBV7-2	TGTGCCAGCAGCTACTCCCCACAGGGCTCTGGAAACACCATATATTTT	CASSYSPQGSGNTIYF
.	TRBJ1-1	.	13	TRBV30	TGTGCCTGGAGTGTCGGGGGGAGGGCTGAAGCTTTCTTT	CAWSVGGRAEAFF
.	TRBJ1-2	.	15	TRBV6-1	TGTGCCAGCAGTGAAGGGCCAGGGAGAAACTATGGCTACACCTTC	CASSEGPGRNYGYTF
.	TRBJ1-1	.	13	TRBV30	TGTGCCTGGAGTCGGACCTTGGGCACTGAAGCTTTCTTT	CAWSRTLGTEAFF
TRBD2	TRBJ2-2	.	17	TRBV19	TGTGCCAGTAGATCTCAGTTCGGGGGGAGTGCCAGCGGGGAGCTGTTTTTT	CASRSQFGGSASGELFF
.	TRBJ1-1	.	15	TRBV10-3	TGTGCCATCAGGGACGGGGATGGGATGAACACTGAAGCTTTCTTT	CAIRDGDGMNTEAFF
TRBD1	TRBJ1-5	.	13	TRBV10-3	TGTGCCATCGGACAGGGAAACGGCCAGCCCCAGCATTTT	CAIGQGNGQPQHF
TRBD1	TRBJ2-1	.	17	TRBV19	TGTGCCAGCGCCGACGGCGGGACAGGGGGCGGGTACAATGAGCAGTTCTTC	CASADGGTGGGYNEQFF
.	TRBJ2-4	.	14	TRBV7-9	TGTGCCAGCAGCGCGTACCTAGCCAAAAACATTCAGTACTTC	CASSAYLAKNIQYF
.	TRBJ1-5	.	15	TRBV19	TGTGCCAGTCATGGTGAGGGTGTAAGCAATCAGCCCCAGCATTTT	CASHGEGVSNQPQHF
.	TRBJ1-5	.	17	TRBV6-2/TRBV6-3	TGTGCCAGCAGTTACTCGAAAACTAGGGGTAGCAATCAGCCCCAGCATTTT	CASSYSKTRGSNQPQHF
TRBD2	TRBJ2-7	.	15	TRBV15	TGTGCCACCAGCAGAGATTCCGCAGGGAGGGAAGAGCAGTACTTC	CATSRDSAGREEQYF
TRBD2	TRBJ2-2	.	16	TRBV5-6	TGTGCCAGCAGCAAGACTAGCGGGGTTAACACCGGGGAGCTGTTTTTT	CASSKTSGVNTGELFF
.	TRBJ2-1	.	15	TRBV11-2	TGTGCCAGCAGCTTAGATCGGGACACCTACAATGAGCAGTTCTTC	CASSLDRDTYNEQFF
.	TRBJ1-3	.	13	TRBV29-1	TGCAGCGTTCGCAAGGGTGCGGGAAACACCATATATTTT	CSVRKGAGNTIYF
.	TRBJ1-5	once	13	TRBV5-4	TGTGCCAGCAGCTTGGGTGGGGATCAGCCCCAGCATTTT	CASSLGGDQPQHF
.	TRBJ2-3	once	13	TRBV12-3/TRBV12-4	TGTGCCAGCAGTTTTGGGCGCACAGATACGCAGTATTTT	CASSFGRTDTQYF
.	TRBJ2-1	.	13	TRBV5-1	TGCGCCAGCAGCTTAAGAGCGGTTAATGAGCAGTTCTTC	CASSLRAVNEQFF
TRBD1	TRBJ1-6	.	16	TRBV5-6	TGTGCCAGCAGCTGGGGGACAGGGGGTTTGAATTCACCCCTCCACTTT	CASSWGTGGLNSPLHF
.	TRBJ1-2	.	13	TRBV3-1/TRBV3-2	TGTGCCAGCAGCCAAGCCCTCGACTATGGCTACACCTTC	CASSQALDYGYTF
.	TRBJ1-4	.	13	TRBV18	TGTGCCAGCTCACCCAACCGCGGCTCCCAACTGTTTTTT	CASSPNRGSQLFF
TRBD1	TRBJ2-7	.	16	TRBV5-6	TGTGCCAGCAGCTTTAGGGGACAGCTAAGCACCTACGAGCAGTACTTC	CASSFRGQLSTYEQYF
.	TRBJ1-5	.	13	TRBV14	TGTGCCAGCAGCCAGGACATCTATCAGCCCCAGCATTTT	CASSQDIYQPQHF
.	TRBJ1-6	.	16	TRBV5-1	TGCGCCAGCAGCACCGGCACACGGACCAACAATTCACCCCTCCACTTT	CASSTGTRTNNSPLHF
TRBD2	TRBJ2-1	.	13	TRBV5-1	TGCGCCAGCAGCTTGGTCGCTAGCGGGGGGCAGTTCTTC	CASSLVASGGQFF
.	TRBJ1-1	.	14	TRBV7-7	TGTGCTAGCAGCCAGAGGGGGGTGAACACTGAAGCTTTCTTT	CASSQRGVNTEAFF
TRBD1	TRBJ1-6	.	14	TRBV5-4	TGTGCCAGCAGCTCGACAGGGATAGATTCACCCCTCCACTTT	CASSSTGIDSPLHF
TRBD1	TRBJ2-3	.	14	TRBV29-1	TGCAGCGTTGAAGCGGGGACAGGCACAGATACGCAGTATTTT	CSVEAGTGTDTQYF
.	TRBJ1-1	.	14	TRBV6-5	TGTGCCAGCGGACAGCGTCTGGCGGACACTGAAGCTTTCTTT	CASGQRLADTEAFF
.	TRBJ1-2	.	14	TRBV24-1	TGTGCCACCAGTGATTATACAGGGCTATACGGCTACACCTTC	CATSDYTGLYGYTF